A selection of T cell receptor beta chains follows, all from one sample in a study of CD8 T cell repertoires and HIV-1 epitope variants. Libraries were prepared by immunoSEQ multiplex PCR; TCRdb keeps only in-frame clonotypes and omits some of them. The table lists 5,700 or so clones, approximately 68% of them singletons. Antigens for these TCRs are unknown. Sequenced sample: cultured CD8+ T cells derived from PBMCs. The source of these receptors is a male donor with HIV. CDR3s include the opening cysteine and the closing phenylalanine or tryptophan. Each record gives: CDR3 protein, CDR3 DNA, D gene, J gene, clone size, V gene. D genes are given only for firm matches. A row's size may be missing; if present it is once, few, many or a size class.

cdr3_aa: CASSPGLASYNEQFF; cdr3_nt: TGTGCCAGCAGCCCTGGGTTGGCCTCCTACAATGAGCAGTTCTTC; d_call: NA; j_call: TRBJ2-1; clone_size: few; v_call: TRBV7-8
cdr3_aa: CASSPDLESRPAGELFF; cdr3_nt: TGTGCCAGCAGCCCAGACCTCGAATCGAGACCGGCCGGGGAGCTGTTTTTT; d_call: NA; j_call: TRBJ2-2; clone_size: NA; v_call: TRBV7-3
cdr3_aa: CASSEDVGDFHEQYF; cdr3_nt: TGTGCCAGCAGTGAAGATGTTGGCGACTTTCACGAGCAGTACTTC; d_call: NA; j_call: TRBJ2-7; clone_size: NA; v_call: TRBV2
cdr3_aa: CASSGQGNTGELFF; cdr3_nt: TGTGCCAGCAGCGGACAGGGGAACACCGGGGAGCTGTTTTTT; d_call: TRBD1; j_call: TRBJ2-2; clone_size: NA; v_call: TRBV6-4
cdr3_aa: CASSEARAGNQPQHF; cdr3_nt: TGTGCCAGCAGTGAAGCGCGTGCAGGCAATCAGCCCCAGCATTTT; d_call: NA; j_call: TRBJ1-5; clone_size: NA; v_call: TRBV6-1
cdr3_aa: CASSLLGGYYGYTF; cdr3_nt: TGTGCCAGCAGTTTACTTGGGGGGTACTATGGCTACACCTTC; d_call: NA; j_call: TRBJ1-2; clone_size: NA; v_call: TRBV27
cdr3_aa: CASEAWTSGQETQYF; cdr3_nt: TGTGCCAGTGAGGCCTGGACTAGCGGCCAAGAGACCCAGTACTTC; d_call: TRBD2; j_call: TRBJ2-5; clone_size: NA; v_call: TRBV2
cdr3_aa: CASSYELRDSYTEAFF; cdr3_nt: TGTGCCAGCAGTTACGAACTCCGGGACAGCTACACTGAAGCTTTCTTT; d_call: TRBD1; j_call: TRBJ1-1; clone_size: NA; v_call: TRBV6-5
cdr3_aa: CASSFGTGNYEQYF; cdr3_nt: TGTGCCAGCAGCTTTGGGACAGGGAACTACGAGCAGTACTTC; d_call: TRBD1; j_call: TRBJ2-7; clone_size: NA; v_call: TRBV5-4
cdr3_aa: CASSEYFSRNQPQHF; cdr3_nt: TGTGCCAGTAGTGAATACTTCTCTCGCAATCAGCCCCAGCATTTT; d_call: NA; j_call: TRBJ1-5; clone_size: NA; v_call: TRBV19